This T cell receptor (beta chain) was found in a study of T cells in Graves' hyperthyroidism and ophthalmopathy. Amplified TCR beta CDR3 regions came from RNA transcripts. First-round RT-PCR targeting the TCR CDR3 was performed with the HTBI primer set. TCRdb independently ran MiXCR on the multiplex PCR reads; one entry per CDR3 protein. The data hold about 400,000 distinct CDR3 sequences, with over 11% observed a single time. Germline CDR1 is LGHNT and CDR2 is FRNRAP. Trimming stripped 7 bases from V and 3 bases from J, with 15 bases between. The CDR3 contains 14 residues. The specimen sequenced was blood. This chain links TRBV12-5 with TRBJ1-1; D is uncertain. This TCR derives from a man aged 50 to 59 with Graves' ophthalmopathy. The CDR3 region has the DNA TGTGCTAGTGCCCTACGGACGCTAGACACTGAAGCTTTCTTT. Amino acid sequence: CASALRTLDTEAFF.